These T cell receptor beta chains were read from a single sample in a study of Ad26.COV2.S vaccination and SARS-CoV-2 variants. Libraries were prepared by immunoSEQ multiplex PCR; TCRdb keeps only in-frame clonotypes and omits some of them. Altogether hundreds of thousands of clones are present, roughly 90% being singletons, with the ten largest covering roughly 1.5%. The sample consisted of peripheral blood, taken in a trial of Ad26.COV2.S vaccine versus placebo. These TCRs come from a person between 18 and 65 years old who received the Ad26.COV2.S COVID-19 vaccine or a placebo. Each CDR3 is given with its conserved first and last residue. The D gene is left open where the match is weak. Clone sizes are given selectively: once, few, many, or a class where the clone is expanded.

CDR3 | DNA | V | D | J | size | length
CAINKGGGMNTGELFF | TGTGCCATCAACAAGGGGGGAGGGATGAACACCGGGGAGCTGTTTTTT | TRBV10-3 | . | TRBJ2-2 | . | 16
CASSLDAPGAGHYGYTF | TGCGCCAGCAGCTTGGACGCCCCGGGGGCCGGCCACTATGGCTACACCTTC | TRBV5-1 | . | TRBJ1-2 | . | 17
CASGRGLAGGYTDTQYF | TGTGCCAGCGGACGGGGGCTAGCGGGAGGGTACACAGATACGCAGTATTTT | TRBV9 | TRBD2 | TRBJ2-3 | . | 17
CASSLTEGTNEKLFF | TGTGCCAGCAGCTTAACCGAGGGAACTAATGAAAAACTGTTTTTT | TRBV7-6 | . | TRBJ1-4 | . | 15
CASSSRTGGRGPIYEQYF | TGTGCCAGCAGCTCCAGGACAGGGGGGCGCGGACCCATATACGAGCAGTACTTC | TRBV7-9 | TRBD1 | TRBJ2-7 | . | 18
CASSNRSLYYGYTF | TGTGCCAGCAGTAATAGGAGCCTGTACTATGGCTACACCTTC | TRBV6-5 | . | TRBJ1-2 | . | 14
CATSGLMGTGELFF | TGTGCCACCAGTGGGTTAATGGGTACCGGGGAGCTGTTTTTT | TRBV24-1 | . | TRBJ2-2 | . | 14
CAWSTGNQPQHF | TGTGCCTGGAGCACGGGCAATCAGCCCCAGCATTTT | TRBV30 | . | TRBJ1-5 | . | 12
CASSPKPYGTQYF | TGTGCCAGCAGTCCAAAGCCCTATGGGACCCAGTACTTC | TRBV27 | . | TRBJ2-5 | . | 13
CASKSRTGYNEKLFF | TGTGCCAGCAAATCACGGACAGGGTATAATGAAAAACTGTTTTTT | TRBV27 | TRBD1 | TRBJ1-4 | few | 15
CASSLCRTGSTSPLVSGNTIYF | TGTGCCAGCAGTTTATGTCGGACAGGAAGTACGAGCCCACTAGTCTCTGGAAACACCATATATTTT | TRBV27 | TRBD1 | TRBJ1-3 | . | 22
CASSSDRGGTEAFF | TGTGCCAGCAGCTCCGACAGGGGAGGCACTGAAGCTTTCTTT | TRBV11-2 | TRBD1 | TRBJ1-1 | . | 14
CASSVEASSSGNTIYF | TGTGCCAGCAGCGTAGAGGCGTCAAGCTCTGGAAACACCATATATTTT | TRBV9 | . | TRBJ1-3 | once | 16
CASSLGYEQYF | TGTGCCAGCAGTCTGGGGTACGAGCAGTACTTC | TRBV27 | . | TRBJ2-7 | . | 11
CASSLYAESNQPQHF | TGTGCCAGTAGTCTTTACGCAGAGAGTAATCAGCCCCAGCATTTT | TRBV19 | . | TRBJ1-5 | few | 15
CASSLTGRGYGYTF | TGTGCCAGCAGCTTGACAGGCCGGGGCTATGGCTACACCTTC | TRBV7-9 | . | TRBJ1-2 | . | 14
CSVDVNRDEQYF | TGCAGCGTTGATGTAAACAGGGACGAGCAGTACTTC | TRBV29-1 | . | TRBJ2-7 | few | 12
CASSLGGSGGSDTQYF | TGTGCCAGCAGCTTAGGTGGCAGCGGGGGGTCAGATACGCAGTATTTT | TRBV7-2 | TRBD2 | TRBJ2-3 | . | 16
CASSADRGSKSPLHF | TGTGCCAGCAGCGCTGACAGGGGTTCAAAATCACCCCTCCACTTT | TRBV5-4 | TRBD1 | TRBJ1-6 | few | 15
CASGRDSSQPQHF | TGTGCCAGTGGAAGGGACAGTAGTCAGCCCCAGCATTTT | TRBV19 | TRBD1 | TRBJ1-5 | . | 13
CASTRQGLGPPLHF | TGTGCCAGCACCAGACAGGGCCTCGGCCCACCCCTCCACTTT | TRBV6-5 | TRBD1 | TRBJ1-6 | . | 14
CASGRTGGPPYEQYF | TGTGCCAGCGGACGAACAGGGGGCCCTCCCTACGAGCAGTACTTC | TRBV7-2 | TRBD1 | TRBJ2-7 | once | 15
CASSCQGTSGRKETQYF | TGTGCCAGCAGCTGTCAGGGGACTAGCGGGAGAAAAGAGACCCAGTACTTC | TRBV13 | TRBD2 | TRBJ2-5 | . | 17
CAWSVRWEQYF | TGTGCCTGGAGTGTACGATGGGAGCAGTACTTC | TRBV30 | . | TRBJ2-7 | . | 11
CASSLGQGAYSQPQHF | TGTGCCAGCAGCTTAGGACAGGGGGCGTATAGTCAGCCCCAGCATTTT | TRBV7-9 | TRBD1 | TRBJ1-5 | . | 16
CASSSQDRNSGNTIYF | TGTGCCAGCAGCTCGCAGGACAGGAACTCTGGAAACACCATATATTTT | TRBV5-4 | TRBD1 | TRBJ1-3 | . | 16
CASTRSSYNSPLHF | TGTGCCAGCACCAGGAGCTCCTATAATTCACCCCTCCACTTT | TRBV7-3 | . | TRBJ1-6 | . | 14